This T cell receptor beta chain was sequenced for a study of shared clonotypes between healthy human individuals. Study results and limitations: With a few donors compared, roughly 5% of naive CD4 clonotypes were shared.

Naive CD8 cells lacked CD45RO, underwent positive selection for CCR7 and left out terminally differentiated effector memory CD45RA+ cells. Germline V gives CDR1 SGHAT, CDR2 FQNNGV. The CDR3 is 14 residues long. Between the trimmed V and J ends, which lost 5 bases and 2 bases, there was a span of 13 bases. The method was immunoSEQ multiplex PCR; TCRdb's version includes in-frame clones alone and lacks a portion of them. The sample lists some 600,000 clones, about 96% occurring once. With respect to this clone: As yet, its antigen is unknown.

The chain joins TRBV11-2 to TRBJ2-7; D possibly corresponds to TRBD1 (6 bases). This clonotype was sampled from a woman aged 30 to 39 in good health. What was sequenced was naive CD8+ T cells sorted from blood. The CDR3 region is CASSDRQAPYEQYF. DNA for the CDR3: TGTGCCAGCAGCGATAGACAGGCCCCCTACGAGCAGTACTTC.